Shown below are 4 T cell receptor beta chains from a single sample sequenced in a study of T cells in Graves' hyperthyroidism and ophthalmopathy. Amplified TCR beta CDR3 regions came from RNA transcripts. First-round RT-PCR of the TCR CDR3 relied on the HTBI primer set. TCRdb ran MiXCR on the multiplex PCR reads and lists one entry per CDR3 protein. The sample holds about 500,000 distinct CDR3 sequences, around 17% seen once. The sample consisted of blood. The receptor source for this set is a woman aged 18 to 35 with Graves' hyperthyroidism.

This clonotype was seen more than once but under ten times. Here the CDR3 reads CASSVAENTGELFF. As DNA, the CDR3 is TGTGCCAGCAGTGTGGCGGAGAACACCGGGGAGCTGTTTTTT. The V and J genes are TRBV2 and TRBJ2-2; D gene unclear. V was pared by 4 bases and J by 1 base, with 7 bases between. Germline V lookup: CDR1 SNHLY, CDR2 FYNNEI. The CDR3 is made up of 14 amino acids.

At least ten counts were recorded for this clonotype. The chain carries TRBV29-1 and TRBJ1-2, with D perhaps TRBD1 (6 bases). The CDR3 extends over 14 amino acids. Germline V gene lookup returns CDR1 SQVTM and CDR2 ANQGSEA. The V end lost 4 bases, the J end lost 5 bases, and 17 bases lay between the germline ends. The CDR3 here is CSVVLQGGGYGYTF. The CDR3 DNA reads TGCAGCGTTGTGCTACAGGGCGGTGGTTATGGCTACACCTTC.

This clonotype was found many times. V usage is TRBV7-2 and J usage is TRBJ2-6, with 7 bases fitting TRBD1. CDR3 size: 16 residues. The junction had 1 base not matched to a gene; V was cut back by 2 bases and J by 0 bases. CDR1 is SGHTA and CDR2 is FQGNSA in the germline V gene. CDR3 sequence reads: CASSLRDSSGANVLTF. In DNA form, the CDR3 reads TGTGCCAGCAGCTTACGGGACAGCTCTGGGGCCAACGTCCTGACTTTC.

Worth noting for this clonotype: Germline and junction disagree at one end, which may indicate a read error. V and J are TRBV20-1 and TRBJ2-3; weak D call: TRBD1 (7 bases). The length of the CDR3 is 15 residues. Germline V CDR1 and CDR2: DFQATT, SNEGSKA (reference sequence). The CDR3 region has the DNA TGCAGTGCCAACAGGCGGGAAGTTGGGACAGATACTCAGTATTTT. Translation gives CSANRREVGTDTQYF.